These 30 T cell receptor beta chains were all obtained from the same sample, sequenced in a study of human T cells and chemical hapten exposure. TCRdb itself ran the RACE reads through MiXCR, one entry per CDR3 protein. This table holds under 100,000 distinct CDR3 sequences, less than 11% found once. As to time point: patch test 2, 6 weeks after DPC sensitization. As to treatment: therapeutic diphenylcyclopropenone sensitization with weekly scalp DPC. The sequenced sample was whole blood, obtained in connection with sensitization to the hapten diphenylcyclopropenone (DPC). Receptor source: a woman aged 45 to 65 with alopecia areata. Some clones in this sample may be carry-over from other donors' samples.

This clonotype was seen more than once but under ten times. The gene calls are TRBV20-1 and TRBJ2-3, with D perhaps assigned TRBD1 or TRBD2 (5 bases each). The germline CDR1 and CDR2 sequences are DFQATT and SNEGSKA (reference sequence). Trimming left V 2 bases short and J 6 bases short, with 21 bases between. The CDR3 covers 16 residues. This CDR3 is CSARKDPSREGDTQYF. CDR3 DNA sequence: TGCAGTGCTAGAAAGGACCCATCCCGAGAGGGGGATACGCAGTATTTT.

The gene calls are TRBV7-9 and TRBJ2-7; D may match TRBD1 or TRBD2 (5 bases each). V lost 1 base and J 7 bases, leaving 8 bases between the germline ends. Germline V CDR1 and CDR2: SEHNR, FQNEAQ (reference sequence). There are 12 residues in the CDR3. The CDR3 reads CASSLEWGEQYF. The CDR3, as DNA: TGTGCCAGCAGCTTAGAGTGGGGGGAGCAGTACTTC.

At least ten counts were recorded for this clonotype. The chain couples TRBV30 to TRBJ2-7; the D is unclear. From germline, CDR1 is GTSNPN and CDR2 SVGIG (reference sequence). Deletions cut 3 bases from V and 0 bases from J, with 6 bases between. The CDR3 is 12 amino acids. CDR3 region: CAWRYSSYEQYF. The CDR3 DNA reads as TGTGCCTGGAGATATTCCTCCTACGAGCAGTACTTC.

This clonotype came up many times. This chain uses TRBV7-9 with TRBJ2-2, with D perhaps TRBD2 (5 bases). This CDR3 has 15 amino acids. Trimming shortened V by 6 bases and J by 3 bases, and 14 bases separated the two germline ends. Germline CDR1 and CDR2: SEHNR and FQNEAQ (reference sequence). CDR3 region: CASSPDFRDTGELFF. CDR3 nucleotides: TGTGCCAGCAGTCCGGACTTTCGGGACACCGGGGAGCTGTTTTTT.

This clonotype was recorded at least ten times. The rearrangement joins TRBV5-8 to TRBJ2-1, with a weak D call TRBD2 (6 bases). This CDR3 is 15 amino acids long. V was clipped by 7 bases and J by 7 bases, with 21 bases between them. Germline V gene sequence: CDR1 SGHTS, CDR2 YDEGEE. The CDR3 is CASQLSAGRKNEQFF. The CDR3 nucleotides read TGTGCCAGCCAACTTAGCGCGGGAAGAAAGAATGAGCAGTTCTTC. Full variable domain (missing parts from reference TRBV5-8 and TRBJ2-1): EAGVTQSPTHLIKTRGQQATLRCSPISGHTSVYWYQQALGLGLQFLLWYDEGEERNRGNFPPRFSGRQFPNYSSELNVNALELEDSALYLCASQLSAGRKNEQFFGPGTRLTVL.

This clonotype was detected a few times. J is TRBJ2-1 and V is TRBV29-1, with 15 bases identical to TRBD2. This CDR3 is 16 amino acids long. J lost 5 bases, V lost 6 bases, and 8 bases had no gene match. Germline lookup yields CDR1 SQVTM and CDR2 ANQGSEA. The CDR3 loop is CSVQMGLAGGDNEQFF. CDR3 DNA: TGCAGCGTGCAGATGGGACTAGCGGGAGGAGACAATGAGCAGTTCTTC.

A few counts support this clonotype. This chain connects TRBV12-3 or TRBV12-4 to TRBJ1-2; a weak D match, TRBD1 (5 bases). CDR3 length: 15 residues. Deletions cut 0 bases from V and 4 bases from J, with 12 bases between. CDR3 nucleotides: TGTGCCAGCAGTTTAGCGGGACGCAAAACCTATGGCTACACCTTC. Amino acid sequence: CASSLAGRKTYGYTF.

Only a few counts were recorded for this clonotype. The CDR3 DNA reads as TGTGCCAGCAGCTTGGACAGTGCGAATAATTCACCCCTCCACTTT. This translates into CASSLDSANNSPLHF. The V gene is TRBV7-9, the J gene TRBJ1-6; a possible D gene is TRBD1 (6 bases). The CDR3 contains 15 residues. V lost 3 bases to trimming and J lost 5 bases, with 11 bases between them. CDR1 is SEHNR, CDR2 FQNEAQ, per germline (reference sequence). Full variable domain (missing parts from reference TRBV7-9 and TRBJ1-6): DTGVSQNPRHKITKRGQNVTFRCDPISEHNRLYWYRQTLGQGPEFLTYFQNEAQLEKSRLLSDRFSAERPKGSFSTLEIQRTEQGDSAMYLCASSLDSANNSPLHFGNGTRLTVT.

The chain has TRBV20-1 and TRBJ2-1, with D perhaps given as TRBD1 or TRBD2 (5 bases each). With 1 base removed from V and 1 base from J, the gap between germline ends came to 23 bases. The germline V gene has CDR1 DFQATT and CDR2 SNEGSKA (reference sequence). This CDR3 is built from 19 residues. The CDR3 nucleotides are TGCAGTGCTAGAGGAGAGATTCAAGTCGAGGGGTTTTCCTACAATGAGCAGTTCTTC. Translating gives CSARGEIQVEGFSYNEQFF.

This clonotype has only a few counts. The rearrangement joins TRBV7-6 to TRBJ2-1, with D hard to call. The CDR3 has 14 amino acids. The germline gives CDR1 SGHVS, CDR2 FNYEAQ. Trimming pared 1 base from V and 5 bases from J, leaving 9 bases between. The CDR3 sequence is CASSLVGEDNEQFF. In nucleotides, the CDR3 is TGTGCCAGCAGCTTAGTCGGAGAGGACAATGAGCAGTTCTTC.

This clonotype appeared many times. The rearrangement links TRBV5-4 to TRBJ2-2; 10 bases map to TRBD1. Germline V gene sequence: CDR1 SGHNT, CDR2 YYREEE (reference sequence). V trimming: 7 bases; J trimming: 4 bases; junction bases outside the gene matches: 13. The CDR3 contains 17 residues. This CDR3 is CASLPAPGQGSTGELFF. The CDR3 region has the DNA TGTGCCAGCCTTCCTGCGCCGGGACAGGGGTCCACCGGGGAGCTGTTTTTT.

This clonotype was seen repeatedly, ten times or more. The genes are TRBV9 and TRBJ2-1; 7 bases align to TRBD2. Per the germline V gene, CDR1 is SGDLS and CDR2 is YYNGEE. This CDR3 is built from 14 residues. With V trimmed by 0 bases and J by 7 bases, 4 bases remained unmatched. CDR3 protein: CASSVDGRTNEQFF. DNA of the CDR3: TGTGCCAGCAGCGTAGACGGGAGGACAAATGAGCAGTTCTTC.

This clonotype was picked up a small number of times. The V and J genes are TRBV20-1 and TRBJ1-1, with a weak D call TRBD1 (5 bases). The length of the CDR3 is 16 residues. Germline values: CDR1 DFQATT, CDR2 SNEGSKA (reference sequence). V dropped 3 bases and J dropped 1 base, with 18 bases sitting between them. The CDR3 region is CSASQGLLNPNTEAFF. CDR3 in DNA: TGCAGTGCTAGCCAGGGACTACTTAATCCGAACACTGAAGCTTTCTTT.

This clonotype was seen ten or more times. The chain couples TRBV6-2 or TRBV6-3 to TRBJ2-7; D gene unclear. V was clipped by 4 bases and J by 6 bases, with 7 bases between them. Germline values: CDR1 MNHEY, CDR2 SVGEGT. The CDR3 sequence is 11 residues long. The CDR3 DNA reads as TGTGCCAGCAGTTCCGCTCGCGAGCAGTACTTC. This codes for CASSSAREQYF.

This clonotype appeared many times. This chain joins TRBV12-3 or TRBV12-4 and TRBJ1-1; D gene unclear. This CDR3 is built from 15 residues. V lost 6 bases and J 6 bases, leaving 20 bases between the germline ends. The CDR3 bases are TGTGCCAGCAGCTTTGACCCAAGCCGTCTCGCTGAAGCTTTCTTT. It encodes CASSFDPSRLAEAFF.

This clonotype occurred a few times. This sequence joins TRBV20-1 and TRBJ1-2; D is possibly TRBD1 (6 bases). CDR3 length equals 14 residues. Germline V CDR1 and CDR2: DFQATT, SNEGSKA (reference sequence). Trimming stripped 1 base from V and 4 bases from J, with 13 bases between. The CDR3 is CSARAPGVSYGYTF. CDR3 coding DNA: TGCAGTGCTAGAGCTCCAGGGGTTAGCTATGGCTACACCTTC.

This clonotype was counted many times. As DNA, the CDR3 is TGTGCCAGCAGCTTGGTTACGTACACCGGGGAGCTGTTTTTT. Amino acids: CASSLVTYTGELFF. The chain links TRBV5-6 to TRBJ2-2; D is ambiguous. Germline CDR1 and CDR2: SGHDT and YYEEEE. The CDR3 has 14 amino acids. V was cut by 0 bases and J by 3 bases, with 6 bases left in between. The full variable domain, its missing parts supplied by reference TRBV5-6 and TRBJ2-2, is DAGVTQSPTHLIKTRGQQVTLRCSPKSGHDTVSWYQQALGQGPQFIFQYYEEEERQRGNFPDRFSGHQFPNYSSELNVNALLLGDSALYLCASSLVTYTGELFFGEGSRLTVL.

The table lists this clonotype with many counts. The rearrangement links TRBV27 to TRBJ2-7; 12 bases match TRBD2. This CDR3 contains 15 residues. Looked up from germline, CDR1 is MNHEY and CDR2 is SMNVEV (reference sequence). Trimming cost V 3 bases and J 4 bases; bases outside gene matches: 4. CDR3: CASSFFGTSGYEQYF. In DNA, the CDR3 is TGTGCCAGCAGTTTCTTTGGGACTAGCGGGTACGAGCAGTACTTC.

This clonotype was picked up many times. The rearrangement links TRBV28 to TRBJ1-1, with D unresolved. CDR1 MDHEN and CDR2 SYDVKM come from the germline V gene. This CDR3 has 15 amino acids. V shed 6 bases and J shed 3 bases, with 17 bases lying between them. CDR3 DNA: TGTGCCAGCAGACCGGGAGGCGATGTGGACACTGAAGCTTTCTTT. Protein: CASRPGGDVDTEAFF.

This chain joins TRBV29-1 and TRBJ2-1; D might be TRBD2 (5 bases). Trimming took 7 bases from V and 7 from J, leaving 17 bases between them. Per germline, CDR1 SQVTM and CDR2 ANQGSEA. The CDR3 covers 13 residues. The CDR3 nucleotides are TGCAGCGGGCGGCTAGCTGCGAGTAATGAGCAGTTCTTC. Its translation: CSGRLAASNEQFF.

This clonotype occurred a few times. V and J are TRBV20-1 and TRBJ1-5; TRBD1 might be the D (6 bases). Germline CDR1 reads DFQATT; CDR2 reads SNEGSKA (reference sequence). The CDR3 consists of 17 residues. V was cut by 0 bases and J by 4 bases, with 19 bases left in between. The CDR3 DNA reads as TGCAGTGCTAGAGATCCGACACGCTCAGGGGATAATCAGCCCCAGCATTTT. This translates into CSARDPTRSGDNQPQHF.

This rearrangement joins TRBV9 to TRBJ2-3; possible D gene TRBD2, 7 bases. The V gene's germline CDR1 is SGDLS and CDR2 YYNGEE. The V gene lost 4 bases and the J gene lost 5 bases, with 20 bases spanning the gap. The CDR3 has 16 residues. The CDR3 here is CASSPGASGDRDTQYF. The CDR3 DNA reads TGTGCCAGCAGCCCAGGGGCTAGCGGAGACCGAGATACGCAGTATTTT.

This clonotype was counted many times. DNA for the CDR3: TGTGCCAGCTCAGGGCCGGGACAGTCGTCTCAGCCCCAGCATTTT. Amino acid sequence: CASSGPGQSSQPQHF. The genes are TRBV18 and TRBJ1-5, with 7 bases identical to TRBD1. The CDR3 is made up of 15 amino acids. With V trimmed by 5 bases and J by 6 bases, 10 bases remained unmatched. Germline V lookup: CDR1 KGHSH, CDR2 LQKENI.

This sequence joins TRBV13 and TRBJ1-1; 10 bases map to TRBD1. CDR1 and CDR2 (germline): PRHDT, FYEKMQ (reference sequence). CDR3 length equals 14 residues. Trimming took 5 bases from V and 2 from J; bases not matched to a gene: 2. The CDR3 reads CASSVTGGNTEAFF. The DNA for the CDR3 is TGTGCCAGCAGCGTGACAGGGGGCAACACTGAAGCTTTCTTT.

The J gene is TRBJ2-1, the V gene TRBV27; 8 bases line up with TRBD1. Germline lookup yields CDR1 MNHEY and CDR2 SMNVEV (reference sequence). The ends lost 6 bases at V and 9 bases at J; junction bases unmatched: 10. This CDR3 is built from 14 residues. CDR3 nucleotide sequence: TGTGCCAGCAGGTCTAGAACAGGGGGTGGTGAGCAGTTCTTC. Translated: CASRSRTGGGEQFF.

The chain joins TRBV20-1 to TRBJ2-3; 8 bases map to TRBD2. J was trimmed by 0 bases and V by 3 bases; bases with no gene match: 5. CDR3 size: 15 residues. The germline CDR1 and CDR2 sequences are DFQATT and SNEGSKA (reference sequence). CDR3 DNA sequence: TGCAGTGCTAGTGGGTCTAGCGGGAGCACAGATACGCAGTATTTT. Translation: CSASGSSGSTDTQYF.

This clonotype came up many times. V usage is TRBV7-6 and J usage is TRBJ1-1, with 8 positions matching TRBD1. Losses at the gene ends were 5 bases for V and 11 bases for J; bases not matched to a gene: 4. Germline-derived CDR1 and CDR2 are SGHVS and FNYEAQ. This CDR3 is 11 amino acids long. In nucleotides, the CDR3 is TGTGCCAGCAGCATGACAGGGGAGGCTTTCTTT. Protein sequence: CASSMTGEAFF. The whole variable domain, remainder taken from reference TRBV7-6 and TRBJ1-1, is GAGVSQSPRYKVTKRGQDVALRCDPISGHVSLYWYRQALGQGPEFLTYFNYEAQQDKSGLPNDRFSAERPEGSISTLTIQRTEQRDSAMYRCASSMTGEAFFGQGTRLTVV.

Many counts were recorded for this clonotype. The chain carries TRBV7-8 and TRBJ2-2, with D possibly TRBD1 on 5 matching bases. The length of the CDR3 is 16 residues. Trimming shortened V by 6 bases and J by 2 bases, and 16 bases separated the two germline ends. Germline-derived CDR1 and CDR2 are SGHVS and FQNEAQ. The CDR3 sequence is CASRRLGQGNTGELFF. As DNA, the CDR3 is TGTGCCAGCAGGAGACTGGGGCAGGGAAACACCGGGGAGCTGTTTTTT.

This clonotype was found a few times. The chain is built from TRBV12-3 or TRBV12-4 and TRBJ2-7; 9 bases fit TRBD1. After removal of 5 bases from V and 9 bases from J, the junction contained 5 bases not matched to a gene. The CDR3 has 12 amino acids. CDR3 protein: CASSPDRGSQYF. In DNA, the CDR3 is TGTGCCAGCAGTCCGGACAGGGGCTCGCAGTACTTC.

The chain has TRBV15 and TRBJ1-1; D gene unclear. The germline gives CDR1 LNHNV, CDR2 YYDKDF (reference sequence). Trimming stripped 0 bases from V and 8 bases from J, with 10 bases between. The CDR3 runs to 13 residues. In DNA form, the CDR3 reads TGTGCCACCAGCAGAGATCGAGGATGGGAAGCTTTCTTT. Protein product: CATSRDRGWEAFF.